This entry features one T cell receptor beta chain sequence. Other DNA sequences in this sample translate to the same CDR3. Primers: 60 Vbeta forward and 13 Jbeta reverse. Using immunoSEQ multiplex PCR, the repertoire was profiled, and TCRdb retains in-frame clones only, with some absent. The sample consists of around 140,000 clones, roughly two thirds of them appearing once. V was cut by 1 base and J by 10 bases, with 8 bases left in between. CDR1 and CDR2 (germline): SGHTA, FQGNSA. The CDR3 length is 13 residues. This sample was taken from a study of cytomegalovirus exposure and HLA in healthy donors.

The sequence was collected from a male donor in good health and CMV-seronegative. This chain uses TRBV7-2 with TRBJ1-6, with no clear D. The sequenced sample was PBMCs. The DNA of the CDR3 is TGTGCCAGCAGCTTAGAAGAGGGATCACCCCTCCACTTT. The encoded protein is CASSLEEGSPLHF.